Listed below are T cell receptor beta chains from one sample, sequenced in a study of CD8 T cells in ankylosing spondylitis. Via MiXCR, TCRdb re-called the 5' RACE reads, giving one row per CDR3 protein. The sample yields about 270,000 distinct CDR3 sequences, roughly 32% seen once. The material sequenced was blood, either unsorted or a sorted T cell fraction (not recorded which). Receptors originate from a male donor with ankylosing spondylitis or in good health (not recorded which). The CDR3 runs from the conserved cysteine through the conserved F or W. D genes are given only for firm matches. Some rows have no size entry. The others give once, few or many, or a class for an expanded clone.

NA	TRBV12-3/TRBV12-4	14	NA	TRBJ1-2	CASSGGAGNYGYTF	TGTGCCAGCAGTGGGGGCGCCGGTAACTATGGCTACACCTTC
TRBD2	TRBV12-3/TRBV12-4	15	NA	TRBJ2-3	CASRPGLARTDTQYF	TGTGCCAGCAGGCCCGGACTAGCCCGCACAGATACGCAGTATTTT
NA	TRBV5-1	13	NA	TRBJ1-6	CASSLAGISPLHF	TGCGCCAGCAGCTTGGCGGGTATTTCACCCCTCCACTTT
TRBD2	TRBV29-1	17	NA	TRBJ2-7	CSVVGLAGDLTSYEQYF	TGCAGCGTCGTAGGACTAGCGGGGGACCTAACCTCCTACGAGCAGTACTTC
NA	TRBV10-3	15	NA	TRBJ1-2	CAISEQGEANYGYTF	TGTGCCATCAGTGAACAGGGTGAGGCTAACTATGGCTACACCTTC
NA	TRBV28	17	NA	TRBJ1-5	CASSPINPGLFNQPQHF	TGTGCCAGCAGTCCGATTAATCCGGGACTGTTCAATCAGCCCCAGCATTTT
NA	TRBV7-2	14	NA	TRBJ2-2	CASSSGFDTGELFF	TGTGCCAGCAGCTCGGGGTTTGACACCGGGGAGCTGTTTTTT
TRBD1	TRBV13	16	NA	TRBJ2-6	CASSPDRGPGANVLTF	TGTGCCAGCAGCCCAGACAGGGGGCCTGGGGCCAACGTCCTGACTTTC
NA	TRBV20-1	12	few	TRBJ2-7	CSARQGIYEQYF	TGCAGTGCTAGACAGGGTATCTACGAGCAGTACTTC
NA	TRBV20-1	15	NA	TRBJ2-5	CSARDVSRVGETQYF	TGCAGTGCTAGAGATGTATCCAGGGTGGGTGAGACCCAGTACTTC
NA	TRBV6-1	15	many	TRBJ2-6	CASSRLIAGANVLTF	TGTGCCAGCAGTCGCCTGATCGCTGGGGCCAACGTCCTGACTTTC
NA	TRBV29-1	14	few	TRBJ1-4	CSAKDGTTNEKLFF	TGCAGCGCGAAGGACGGAACAACTAATGAAAAACTGTTTTTT
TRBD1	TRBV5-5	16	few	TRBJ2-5	CASSLVGTALQETQYF	TGTGCCAGCAGCTTGGTGGGGACAGCACTCCAAGAGACCCAGTACTTC
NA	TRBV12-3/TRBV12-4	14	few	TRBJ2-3	CASSLIQSADTQYF	TGTGCCAGCAGTTTAATACAGAGCGCAGATACGCAGTATTTT
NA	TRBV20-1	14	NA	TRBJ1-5	CSARADAGNQPQHF	TGCAGTGCTAGAGCGGATGCGGGCAATCAGCCCCAGCATTTT
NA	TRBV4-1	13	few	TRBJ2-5	CASSWTPQETQYF	TGCGCCAGCAGCTGGACACCACAAGAGACCCAGTACTTC
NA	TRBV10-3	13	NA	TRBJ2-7	CAISEYKNYEQYF	TGTGCCATCAGTGAGTACAAAAACTACGAGCAGTACTTC
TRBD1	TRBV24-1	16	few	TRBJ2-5	CATSDAPGQGQETQYF	TGTGCCACCAGTGATGCCCCGGGACAGGGGCAAGAGACCCAGTACTTC
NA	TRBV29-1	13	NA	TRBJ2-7	CSGGQGGGYEQYF	TGCAGCGGTGGACAGGGAGGGGGATACGAGCAGTACTTC
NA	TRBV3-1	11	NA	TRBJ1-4	CASSQAGSLFF	TGTGCCAGCAGCCAAGCAGGGAGCCTGTTTTTT
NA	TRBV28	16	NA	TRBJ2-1	CASSLPPTRGVDEQFF	TGTGCCAGCAGTTTACCCCCGACTAGAGGAGTGGATGAGCAGTTCTTC
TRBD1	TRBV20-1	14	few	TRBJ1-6	CSARSGQPNSPLHF	TGCAGTGCTAGGTCGGGACAGCCAAATTCACCCCTCCACTTT
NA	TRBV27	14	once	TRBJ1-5	CASSKGLNNQPQHF	TGTGCCAGCAGCAAAGGACTGAACAATCAGCCCCAGCATTTT